This TCR beta chain was found in a study of identical twins. Turning to this clonotype: Its antigen is not identified.

Findings and caveats of the study: The abundant beta clonotypes from cord blood had fewer insertions, and memory repertoires had none of this.

Germline V lookup: CDR1 MDHEN, CDR2 SYDVKM. V lost 4 bases and J lost 2, with 17 bases in between. CDR3 length: 17 residues. TCRdb called the 5' RACE reads again in MiXCR, with one record for every CDR3 protein. The data contain about 1.7 million distinct CDR3 sequences, under 35% of them seen just once; the ten biggest clones take up more than 0.25%. The V call is TRBV28, the J call TRBJ2-2; possibly TRBD1 for D (6 bases). The sample consisted of cord blood. The source of this sequence is a newborn girl in good health. The CDR3 reads CASSYPSRGQNTGELFF. In DNA, the CDR3 is TGTGCCAGCAGTTATCCCAGCAGGGGCCAAAACACCGGGGAGCTGTTTTTT. Full variable domain (missing parts from reference TRBV28 and TRBJ2-2): DVKVTQSSRYLVKRTGEKVFLECVQDMDHENMFWYRQDPGLGLRLIYFSYDVKMKEKGDIPEGYSVSREKKERFSLILESASTNQTSMYLCASSYPSRGQNTGELFFGEGSRLTVL.